This entry features one T cell receptor beta chain sequence. Its antigen remains unknown. With 3 bases removed from V and 4 bases from J, the gap between germline ends came to 19 bases. CDR1 and CDR2 from the germline V gene are MGHDK and SYGVNS. This CDR3 has 17 residues. Regarding time point: blood 4 weeks post-SBRT, at nephrectomy. Sample treatment: 15 Gy SBRT to primary tumor, nephrectomy 4 weeks later. The data derive from a study of radiation and T cells in renal cell carcinoma. Repertoires were generated with immunoSEQ multiplex PCR, while TCRdb's copy carries only in-frame clones and drops some. The sample consists of some 81,000 clones, 89% of them appearing once. Study observations and caveats: Without pretreatment biopsies, baseline tumor clonotype presence was undetermined.

V and J are TRBV25-1 and TRBJ1-3; the D gene is possibly TRBD1 (6 bases). The sequences come from blood, collected from a patient whose treatment included radiotherapy and nephrectomy. The receptor comes from a woman in her 70s with renal cell carcinoma. CDR3 protein: CASSDLTGPPSGNTIYF. Here the CDR3 DNA reads TGTGCCAGCAGTGACCTGACAGGTCCCCCTTCCGGAAACACCATATATTTT.